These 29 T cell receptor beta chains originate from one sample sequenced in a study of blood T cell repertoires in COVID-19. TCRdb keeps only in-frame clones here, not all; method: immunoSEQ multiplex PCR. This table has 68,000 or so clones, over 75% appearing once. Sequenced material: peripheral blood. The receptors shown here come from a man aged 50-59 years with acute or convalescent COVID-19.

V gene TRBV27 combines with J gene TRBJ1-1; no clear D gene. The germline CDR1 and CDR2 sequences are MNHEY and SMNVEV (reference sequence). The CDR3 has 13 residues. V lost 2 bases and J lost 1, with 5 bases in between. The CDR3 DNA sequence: TGTGCCAGCAGTTTAGTAGCGAACACTGAAGCTTTCTTT. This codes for CASSLVANTEAFF.

Here the CDR3 reads CASSTGTDTSTDTQYF. The CDR3 nucleotides read TGCGCCAGCAGCACAGGGACAGACACTAGCACAGATACGCAGTATTTT. This chain joins TRBV5-1 and TRBJ2-3; 7 bases agree with TRBD1. CDR1 is SGHRS, CDR2 YFSETQ, per germline. The CDR3 has 16 residues. Trimming removed 4 bases from V and 0 bases from J; junction bases left unmatched: 8.

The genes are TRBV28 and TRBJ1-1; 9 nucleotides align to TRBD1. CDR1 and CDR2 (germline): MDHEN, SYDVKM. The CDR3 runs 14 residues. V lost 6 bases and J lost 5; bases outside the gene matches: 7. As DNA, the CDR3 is TGTGCCAGCAGCCTAGGGACAGGGCGAACTGAAGCTTTCTTT. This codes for CASSLGTGRTEAFF.

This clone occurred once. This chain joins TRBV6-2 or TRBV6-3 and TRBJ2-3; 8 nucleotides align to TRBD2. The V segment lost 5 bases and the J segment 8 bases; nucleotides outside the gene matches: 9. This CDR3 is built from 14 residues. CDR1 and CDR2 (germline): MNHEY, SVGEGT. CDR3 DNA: TGTGCCAGCAGTGCAAATAGCGGGATTGGTACGCAGTATTTT. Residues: CASSANSGIGTQYF.

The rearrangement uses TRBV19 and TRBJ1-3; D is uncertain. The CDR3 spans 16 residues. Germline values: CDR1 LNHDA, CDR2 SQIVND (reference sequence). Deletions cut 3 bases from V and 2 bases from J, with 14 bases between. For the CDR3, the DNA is TGTGCCAGTAGTATGGGCCAGATAATCGCTGGAAACACCATATATTTT. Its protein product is CASSMGQIIAGNTIYF.

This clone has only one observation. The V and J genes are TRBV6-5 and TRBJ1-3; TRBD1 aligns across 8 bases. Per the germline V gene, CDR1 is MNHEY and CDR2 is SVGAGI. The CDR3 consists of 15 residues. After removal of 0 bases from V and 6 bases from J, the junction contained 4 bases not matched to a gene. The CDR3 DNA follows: TGTGCCAGCAGTTACTCGGGACAGGCGACAAACACCATATATTTT. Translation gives CASSYSGQATNTIYF.

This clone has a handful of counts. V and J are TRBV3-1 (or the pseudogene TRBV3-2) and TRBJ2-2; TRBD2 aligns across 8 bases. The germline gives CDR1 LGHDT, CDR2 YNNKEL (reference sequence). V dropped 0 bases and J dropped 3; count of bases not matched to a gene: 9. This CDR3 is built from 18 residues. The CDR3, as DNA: TGTGCCAGCAGCCAAGATTGGGATAGCGGGACTCACACCGGGGAGCTGTTTTTT. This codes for CASSQDWDSGTHTGELFF.

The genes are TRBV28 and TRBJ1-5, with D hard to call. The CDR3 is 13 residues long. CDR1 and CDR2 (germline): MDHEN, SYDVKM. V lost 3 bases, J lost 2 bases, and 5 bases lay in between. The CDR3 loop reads CASSFGGNQPQHF. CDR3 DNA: TGTGCCAGCAGTTTCGGGGGCAATCAGCCCCAGCATTTT.

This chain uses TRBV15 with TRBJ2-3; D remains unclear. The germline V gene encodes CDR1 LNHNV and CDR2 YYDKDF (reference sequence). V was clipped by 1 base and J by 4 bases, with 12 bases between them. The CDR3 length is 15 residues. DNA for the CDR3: TGTGCCACCAGCAGAGGACCGCGTGGAGCAGATACGCAGTATTTT. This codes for CATSRGPRGADTQYF.

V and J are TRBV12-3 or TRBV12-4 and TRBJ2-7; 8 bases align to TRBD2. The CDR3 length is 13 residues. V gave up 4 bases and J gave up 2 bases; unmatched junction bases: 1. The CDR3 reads CASSSGLAYEQYV. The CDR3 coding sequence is TGTGCCAGCAGTTCGGGACTAGCCTACGAGCAGTACGTC.

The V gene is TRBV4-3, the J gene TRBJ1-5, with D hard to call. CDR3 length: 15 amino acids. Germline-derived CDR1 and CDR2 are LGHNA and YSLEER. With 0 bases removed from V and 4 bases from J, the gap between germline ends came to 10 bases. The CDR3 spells CASSQDRRGNQPQHF. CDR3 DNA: TGCGCCAGCAGCCAAGATCGCCGGGGAAATCAGCCCCAGCATTTT.

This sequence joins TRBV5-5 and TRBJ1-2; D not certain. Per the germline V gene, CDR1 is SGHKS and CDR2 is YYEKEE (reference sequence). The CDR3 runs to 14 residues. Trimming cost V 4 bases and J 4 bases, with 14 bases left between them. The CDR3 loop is CASSIPGKPYGYTF. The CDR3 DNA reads TGTGCCAGCAGCATCCCAGGAAAACCCTATGGCTACACCTTC.

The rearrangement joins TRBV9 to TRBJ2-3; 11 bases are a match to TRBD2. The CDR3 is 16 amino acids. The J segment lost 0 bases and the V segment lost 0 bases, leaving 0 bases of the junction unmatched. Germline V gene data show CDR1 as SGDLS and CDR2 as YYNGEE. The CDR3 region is CASSVGTSGSTDTQYF. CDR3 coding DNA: TGTGCCAGCAGCGTAGGGACTAGCGGGAGCACAGATACGCAGTATTTT. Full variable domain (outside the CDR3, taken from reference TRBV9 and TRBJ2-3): DSGVTQTPKHLITATGQRVTLRCSPRSGDLSVYWYQQSLDQGLQFLIQYYNGEERAKGNILERFSAQQFPDLHSELNLSSLELGDSALYFCASSVGTSGSTDTQYFGPGTRLTVL.

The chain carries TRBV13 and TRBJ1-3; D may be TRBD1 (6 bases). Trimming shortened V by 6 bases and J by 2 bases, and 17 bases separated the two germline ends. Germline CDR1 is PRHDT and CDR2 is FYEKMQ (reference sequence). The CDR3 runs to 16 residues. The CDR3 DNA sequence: TGTGCCAGCAGACCCCTCCGGGGGGGCCCTGGAAACACCATATATTTT. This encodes CASRPLRGGPGNTIYF.

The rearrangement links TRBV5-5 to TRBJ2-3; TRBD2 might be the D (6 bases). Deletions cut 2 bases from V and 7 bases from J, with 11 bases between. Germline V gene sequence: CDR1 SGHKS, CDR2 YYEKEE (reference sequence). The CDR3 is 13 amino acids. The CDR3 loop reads CASSFTEGNTQYF. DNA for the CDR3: TGTGCCAGCAGCTTCACGGAGGGAAATACGCAGTATTTT.

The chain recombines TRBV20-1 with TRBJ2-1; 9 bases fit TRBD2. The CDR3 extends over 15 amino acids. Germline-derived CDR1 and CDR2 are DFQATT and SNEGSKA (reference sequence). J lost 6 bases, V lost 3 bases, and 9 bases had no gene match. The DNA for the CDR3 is TGCAGTGCTAGTGACGGGGCTAGCGGGACCAATGAGCAGTTCTTC. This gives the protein CSASDGASGTNEQFF.

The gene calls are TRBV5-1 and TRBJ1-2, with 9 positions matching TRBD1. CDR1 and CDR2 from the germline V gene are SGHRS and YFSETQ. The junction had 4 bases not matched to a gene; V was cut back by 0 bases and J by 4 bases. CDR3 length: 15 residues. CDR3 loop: CASSLVTGGGYGYTF. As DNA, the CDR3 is TGCGCCAGCAGCTTGGTAACAGGGGGCGGCTATGGCTACACCTTC.

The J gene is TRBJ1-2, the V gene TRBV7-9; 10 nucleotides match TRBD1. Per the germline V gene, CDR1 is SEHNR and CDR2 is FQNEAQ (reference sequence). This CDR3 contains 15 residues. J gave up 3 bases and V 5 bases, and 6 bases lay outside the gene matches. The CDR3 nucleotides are TGTGCCAGCAGCCGACAGGGGGCGTGGGACTATGGCTACACCTTC. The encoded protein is CASSRQGAWDYGYTF.

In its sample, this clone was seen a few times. The CDR3 loop is CASCTGTVNNEQFF. The CDR3 DNA reads TGTGCCAGCTGTACCGGGACAGTGAACAATGAGCAGTTCTTC. The rearrangement links TRBV18 to TRBJ2-1, with 7 bases lining up with TRBD1. CDR3 length equals 14 residues. After removal of 7 bases from V and 5 bases from J, the junction contained 8 bases not matched to a gene. CDR1 KGHSH and CDR2 LQKENI come from the germline V gene.

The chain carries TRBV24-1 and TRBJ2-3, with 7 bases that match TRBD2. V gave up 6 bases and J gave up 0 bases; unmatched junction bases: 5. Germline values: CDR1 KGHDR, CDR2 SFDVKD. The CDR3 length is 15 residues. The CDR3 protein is CATSKLASSTDTQYF. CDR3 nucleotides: TGTGCCACCAGTAAACTAGCGTCAAGCACAGATACGCAGTATTTT.

CDR3 sequence reads: CASLWGRETQYF. In nucleotides, the CDR3 is TGTGCCAGCCTTTGGGGCAGAGAGACCCAGTACTTC. The chain has TRBV21-1 and TRBJ2-5; the tabulated D call, TRBD1, remains unverified against the DNA. TRBV21-1 is shown as a pseudogene. The CDR3 is made up of 12 amino acids.

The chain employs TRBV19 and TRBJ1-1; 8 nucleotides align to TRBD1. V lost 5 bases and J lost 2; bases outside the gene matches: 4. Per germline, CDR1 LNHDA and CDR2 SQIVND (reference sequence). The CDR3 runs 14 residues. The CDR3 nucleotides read TGTGCCAGTAGTGGGGACAGGATCAACACTGAAGCTTTCTTT. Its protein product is CASSGDRINTEAFF.

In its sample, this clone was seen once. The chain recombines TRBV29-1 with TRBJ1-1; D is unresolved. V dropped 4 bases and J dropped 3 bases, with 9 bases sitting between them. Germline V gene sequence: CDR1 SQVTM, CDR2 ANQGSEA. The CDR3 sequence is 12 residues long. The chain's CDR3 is CSVGSQYTEAFF. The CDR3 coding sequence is TGCAGCGTTGGGTCGCAGTACACTGAAGCTTTCTTT.

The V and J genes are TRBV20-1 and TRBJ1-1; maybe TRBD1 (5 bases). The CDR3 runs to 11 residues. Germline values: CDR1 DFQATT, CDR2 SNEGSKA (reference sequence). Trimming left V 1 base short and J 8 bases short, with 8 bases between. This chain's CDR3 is CSARARAEAFF. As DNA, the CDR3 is TGCAGTGCTAGAGCCAGGGCCGAAGCTTTCTTT.

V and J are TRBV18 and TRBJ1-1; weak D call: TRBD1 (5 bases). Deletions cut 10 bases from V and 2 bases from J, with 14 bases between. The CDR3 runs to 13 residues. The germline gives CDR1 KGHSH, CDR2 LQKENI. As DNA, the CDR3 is TGTGCCACGACAGTCGACAGAAACACTGAAGCTTTCTTT. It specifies CATTVDRNTEAFF.

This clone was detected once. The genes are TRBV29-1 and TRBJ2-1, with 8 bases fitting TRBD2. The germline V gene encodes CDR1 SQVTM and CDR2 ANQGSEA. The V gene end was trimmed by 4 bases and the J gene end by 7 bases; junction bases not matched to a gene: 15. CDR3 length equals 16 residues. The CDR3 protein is CSVVTPGPSGWNEQFF. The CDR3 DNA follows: TGCAGCGTTGTTACCCCTGGACCTAGCGGGTGGAATGAGCAGTTCTTC.

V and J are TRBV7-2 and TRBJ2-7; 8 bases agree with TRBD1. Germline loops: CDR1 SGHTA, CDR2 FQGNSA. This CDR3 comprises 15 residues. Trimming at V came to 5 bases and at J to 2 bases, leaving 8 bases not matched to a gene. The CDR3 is CASSRFGQGPYEQYV. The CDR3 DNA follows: TGTGCCAGCAGCCGTTTTGGACAGGGACCCTACGAGCAGTACGTC.

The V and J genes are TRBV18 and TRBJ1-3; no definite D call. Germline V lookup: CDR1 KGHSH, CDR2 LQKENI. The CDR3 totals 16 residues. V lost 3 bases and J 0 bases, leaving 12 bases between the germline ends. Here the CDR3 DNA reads TGTGCCAGCTCACCGGTAGGACTCATCTCTGGAAACACCATATATTTT. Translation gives CASSPVGLISGNTIYF.

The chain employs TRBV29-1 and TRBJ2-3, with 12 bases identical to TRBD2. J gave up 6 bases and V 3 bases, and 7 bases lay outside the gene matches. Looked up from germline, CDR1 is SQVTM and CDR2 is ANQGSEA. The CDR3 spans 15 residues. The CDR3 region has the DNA TGCAGCGTTGACCCTAGCGGGAGGGGGTCGGATACGCAGTATTTT. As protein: CSVDPSGRGSDTQYF.